The sequence of this T cell receptor (beta chain) was determined in a study of radiation and T cells in renal cell carcinoma. The method was immunoSEQ multiplex PCR; TCRdb's version includes in-frame clones alone and lacks a portion of them. This table holds about 120,000 clones, 81% found once. This CDR3 is 11 amino acids long. Trimming removed 1 base from V and 11 bases from J, with 6 bases in between. CDR1 is SGHTA and CDR2 is FQGNSA in the germline V gene. Time point meaning: blood 2 weeks post-SBRT. Treatment defined: 15 Gy SBRT to primary tumor, nephrectomy 4 weeks later. Sequencing was performed on blood, taken from a patient whose treatment included radiotherapy and nephrectomy. The chain has TRBV7-2 and TRBJ1-5, with D unclear. The receptor was derived from an older woman with renal cell carcinoma. The CDR3 DNA reads TGTGCCAGCAGCTTAGAACAGACCCAGCATTTT. Protein product: CASSLEQTQHF.